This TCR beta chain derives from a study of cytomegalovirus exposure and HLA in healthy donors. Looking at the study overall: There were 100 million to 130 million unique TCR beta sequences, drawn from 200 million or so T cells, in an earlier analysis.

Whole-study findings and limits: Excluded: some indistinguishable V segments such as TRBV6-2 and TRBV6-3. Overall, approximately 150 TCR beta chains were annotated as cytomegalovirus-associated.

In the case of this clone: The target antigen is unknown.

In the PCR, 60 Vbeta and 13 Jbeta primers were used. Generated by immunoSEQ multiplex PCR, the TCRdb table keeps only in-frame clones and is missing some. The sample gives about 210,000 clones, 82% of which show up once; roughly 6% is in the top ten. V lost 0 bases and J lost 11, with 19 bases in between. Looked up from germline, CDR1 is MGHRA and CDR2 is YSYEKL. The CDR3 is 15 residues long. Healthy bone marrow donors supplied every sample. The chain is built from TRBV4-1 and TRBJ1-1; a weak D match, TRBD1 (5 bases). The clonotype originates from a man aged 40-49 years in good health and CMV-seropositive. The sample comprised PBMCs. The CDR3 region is CASSQDRAGENDAFF. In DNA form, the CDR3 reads TGCGCCAGCAGCCAAGATCGGGCGGGGGAAAATGACGCTTTCTTT.